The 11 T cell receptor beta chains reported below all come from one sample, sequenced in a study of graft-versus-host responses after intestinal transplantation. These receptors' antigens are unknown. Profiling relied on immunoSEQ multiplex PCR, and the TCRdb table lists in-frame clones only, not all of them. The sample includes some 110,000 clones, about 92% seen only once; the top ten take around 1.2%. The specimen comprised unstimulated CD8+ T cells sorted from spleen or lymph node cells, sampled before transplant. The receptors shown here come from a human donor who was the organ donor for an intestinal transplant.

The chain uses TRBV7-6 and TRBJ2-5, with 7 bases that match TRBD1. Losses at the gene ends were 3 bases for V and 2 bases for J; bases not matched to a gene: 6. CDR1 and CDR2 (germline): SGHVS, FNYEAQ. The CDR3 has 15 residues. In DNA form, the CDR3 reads TGTGCCAGCAGCTTGGACCCGGGACAGCAAGAGACCCAGTACTTC. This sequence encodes CASSLDPGQQETQYF. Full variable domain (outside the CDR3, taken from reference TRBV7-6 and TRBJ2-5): GAGVSQSPRYKVTKRGQDVALRCDPISGHVSLYWYRQALGQGPEFLTYFNYEAQQDKSGLPNDRFSAERPEGSISTLTIQRTEQRDSAMYRCASSLDPGQQETQYFGPGTRLLVL.

The CDR3 DNA reads TGTGCCAGCAGCTCAGGGGGCGCATATACGCAGTATTTT. This gives the protein CASSSGGAYTQYF. V usage is TRBV6-5 and J usage is TRBJ2-3, with 8 bases aligning to TRBD1. Trimming took 6 bases from V and 7 from J; bases not matched to a gene: 6. The CDR3 runs to 13 residues. Germline lookup yields CDR1 MNHEY and CDR2 SVGAGI.

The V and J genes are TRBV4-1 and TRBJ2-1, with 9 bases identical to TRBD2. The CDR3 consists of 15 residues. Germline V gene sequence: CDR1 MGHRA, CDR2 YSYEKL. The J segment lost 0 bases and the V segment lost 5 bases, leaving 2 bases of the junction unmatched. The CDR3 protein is CASSDSGSSYNEQFF. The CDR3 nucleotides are TGCGCCAGCAGCGATAGCGGGAGCTCCTACAATGAGCAGTTCTTC.

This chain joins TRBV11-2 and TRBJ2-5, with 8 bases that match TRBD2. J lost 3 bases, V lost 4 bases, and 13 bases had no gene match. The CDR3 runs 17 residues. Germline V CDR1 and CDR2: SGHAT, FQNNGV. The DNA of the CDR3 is TGTGCCAGCAGCTCCTACCCCAGCGGGAGATGGGAAGAGACCCAGTACTTC. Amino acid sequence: CASSSYPSGRWEETQYF.

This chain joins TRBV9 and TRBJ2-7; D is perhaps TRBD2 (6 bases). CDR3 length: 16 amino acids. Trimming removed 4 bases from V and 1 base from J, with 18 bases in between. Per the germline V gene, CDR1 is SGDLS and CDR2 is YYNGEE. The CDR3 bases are TGTGCCAGCAGCCCAGGTCGGGAGATTAGGTCCTACGAGCAGTACTTC. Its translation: CASSPGREIRSYEQYF.

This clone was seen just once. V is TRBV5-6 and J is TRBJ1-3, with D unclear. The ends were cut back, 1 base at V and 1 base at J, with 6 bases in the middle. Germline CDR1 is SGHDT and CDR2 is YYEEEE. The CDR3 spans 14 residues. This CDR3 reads CASSLFFSGNTIYF. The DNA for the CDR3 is TGTGCCAGCAGCTTGTTCTTTTCTGGAAACACCATATATTTT.

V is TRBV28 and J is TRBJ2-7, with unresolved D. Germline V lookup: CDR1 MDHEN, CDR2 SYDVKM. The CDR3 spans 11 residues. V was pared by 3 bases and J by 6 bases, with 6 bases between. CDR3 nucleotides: TGTGCCAGCAGTTTTTCGGGCGAGCAGTACTTC. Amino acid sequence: CASSFSGEQYF.

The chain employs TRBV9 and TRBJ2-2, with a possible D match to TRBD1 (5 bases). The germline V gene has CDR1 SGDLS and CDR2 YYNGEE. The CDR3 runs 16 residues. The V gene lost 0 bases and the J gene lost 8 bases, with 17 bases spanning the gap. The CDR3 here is CASSVAHSTGAGELFF. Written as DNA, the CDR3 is TGTGCCAGCAGCGTAGCCCATTCTACTGGGGCGGGGGAGCTGTTTTTT.

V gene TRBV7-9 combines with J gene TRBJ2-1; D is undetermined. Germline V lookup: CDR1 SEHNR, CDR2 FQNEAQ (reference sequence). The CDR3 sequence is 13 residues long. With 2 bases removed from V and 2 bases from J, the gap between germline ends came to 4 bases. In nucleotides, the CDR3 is TGTGCCAGCAGCTTAACTCCCTACAATGAGCAGTTCTTC. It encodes CASSLTPYNEQFF.

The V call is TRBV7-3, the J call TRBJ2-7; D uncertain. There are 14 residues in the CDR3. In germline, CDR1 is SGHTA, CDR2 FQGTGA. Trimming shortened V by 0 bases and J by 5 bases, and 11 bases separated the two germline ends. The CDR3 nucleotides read TGTGCCAGCAGCTTAACGAGCCGGTGGCACGAGCAGTACTTC. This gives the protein CASSLTSRWHEQYF.

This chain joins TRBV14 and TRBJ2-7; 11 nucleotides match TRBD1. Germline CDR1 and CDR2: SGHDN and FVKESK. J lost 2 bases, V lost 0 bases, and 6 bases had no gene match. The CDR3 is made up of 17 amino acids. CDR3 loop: CASSQDTKGQGAYEQYF. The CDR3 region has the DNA TGTGCCAGCAGCCAAGATACGAAGGGACAGGGGGCCTACGAGCAGTACTTC.